The 13 T cell receptor beta chains given below trace back to one sample, sequenced in a study of control samples from healthy donors and cancer patients. Repertoires were generated with immunoSEQ multiplex PCR, while TCRdb's copy carries only in-frame clones and drops some. The sample consists of roughly 120,000 clones, roughly 88% of them appearing once. The sample was blood. All receptors derive from a man aged 35-49 years in good health.

The chain joins TRBV10-3 to TRBJ1-5; D might be TRBD1 (6 bases). The V and J ends lost 6 bases and 9 bases respectively, with 12 bases between them. Germline lookup yields CDR1 ENHRY and CDR2 SYGVKD. The CDR3 covers 12 residues. CDR3 sequence reads: CAIRDDRLPQHF. CDR3 coding DNA: TGTGCCATCAGGGACGACAGGCTGCCCCAGCATTTT.

DNA for the CDR3: TGTGCCAGCAGGTCCGGACGGGACCCCCGGCCGGGCTACACCTTC. Its protein is CASRSGRDPRPGYTF. V gene TRBV11-3 combines with J gene TRBJ1-2; D is perhaps TRBD1 (5 bases). V was clipped by 6 bases and J by 8 bases, with 22 bases between them. Germline CDR1 is SGHNT and CDR2 is YENEEA. The CDR3 has 15 amino acids.

This rearrangement joins TRBV7-2 to TRBJ2-1, with 16 positions matching TRBD2. J lost 9 bases, V lost 3 bases, and 8 bases had no gene match. This CDR3 spans 17 amino acids. Per the germline V gene, CDR1 is SGHTA and CDR2 is FQGNSA. CDR3 protein: CASSFSGTSGGASEQFF. In DNA, the CDR3 is TGTGCCAGCAGCTTCTCCGGGACTAGCGGGGGGGCAAGTGAGCAGTTCTTC.

The rearrangement joins TRBV6-5 to TRBJ1-2; D not resolved. V was shortened by 5 bases and J by 6 bases, with 16 bases between the two germline ends. Germline V gene data show CDR1 as MNHEY and CDR2 as SVGAGI. The CDR3 has 14 residues. CDR3 bases: TGTGCCAGCAGTCCCACGGGCTTCTCGGATGGCTACACCTTC. This translates into CASSPTGFSDGYTF.

The chain combines TRBV6-5 with TRBJ1-1, with D hard to call. V was cut by 0 bases and J by 1 base, with 9 bases left in between. The length of the CDR3 is 15 residues. Germline values: CDR1 MNHEY, CDR2 SVGAGI. CDR3 nucleotides: TGTGCCAGCAGTTACTCAGCCGGGTCGAACACTGAAGCTTTCTTT. Its protein product is CASSYSAGSNTEAFF.

The CDR3 reads CSVQARGGDTEAFF. CDR3 bases: TGCAGCGTCCAGGCTCGGGGGGGTGACACTGAAGCTTTCTTT. The gene calls are TRBV29-1 and TRBJ1-1, with D perhaps matching TRBD1 (5 bases). Germline CDR1 reads SQVTM; CDR2 reads ANQGSEA. The CDR3 length is 14 residues. The V end was cut by 6 bases, the J end by 3 bases, with 17 bases between.

The sample holds a few counts of this clone. The same CDR3 also results from other DNA sequences found in this sample. The CDR3 loop is CASSIEFGYTF. Here the CDR3 DNA reads TGTGCCAGTAGTATAGAGTTCGGCTACACCTTC. The chain couples TRBV19 to TRBJ1-2; D unresolved. The CDR3 covers 11 residues. Germline V lookup: CDR1 LNHDA, CDR2 SQIVND (reference sequence). V lost 0 bases and J 8 bases, leaving 4 bases between the germline ends.

The V gene is TRBV2, the J gene TRBJ2-1; TRBD2 might be the D (6 bases). There are 15 residues in the CDR3. V was clipped by 2 bases and J by 9 bases, with 17 bases between them. CDR1 and CDR2 (germline): SNHLY, FYNNEI. This chain's CDR3 is CASSESLTRNGEQFF. CDR3 DNA sequence: TGTGCCAGCAGTGAATCCCTGACTAGAAACGGTGAGCAGTTCTTC.

The chain carries TRBV6-5 and TRBJ2-1; 9 bases fit TRBD1. V shed 6 bases and J 15 bases; nucleotides not matched to a gene: 15. Germline V gene lookup returns CDR1 MNHEY and CDR2 SVGAGI. The CDR3 loop spans 14 amino acids. CDR3 nucleotide sequence: TGTGCCAGCAGCAACCGAATTACCGGGACAGGGCCGTTCTTC. Its protein is CASSNRITGTGPFF.

The gene calls are TRBV12-3 or TRBV12-4 and TRBJ1-2, with D perhaps matching TRBD1 (6 bases). The length of the CDR3 is 13 residues. V was trimmed by 6 bases and J by 8 bases, leaving 16 bases between them. This CDR3 is CASRLQGLRGYTF. DNA of the CDR3: TGTGCCAGCAGGCTACAGGGTCTAAGGGGCTACACCTTC.

A single count supports this clone. The rearrangement uses TRBV12-3 or TRBV12-4 and TRBJ1-5, with D possibly being TRBD1 (5 bases). The CDR3 contains 13 residues. Trimming left V 8 bases short and J 3 bases short, with 11 bases between. For the CDR3, the DNA is TGTGCCAGCTTTTCCGGGGCCAATCAGCCCCAGCATTTT. Residues: CASFSGANQPQHF.

The gene calls are TRBV7-9 and TRBJ2-6, with D maybe TRBD2 (6 bases). V lost 5 bases, J lost 6 bases, and 11 bases lay in between. Germline CDR1 is SEHNR and CDR2 is FQNEAQ (reference sequence). The CDR3 spans 14 residues. The CDR3 loop is CASSPWREANVLTF. CDR3 nucleotide sequence: TGTGCCAGCAGCCCCTGGAGGGAGGCCAACGTCCTGACTTTC.

The chain recombines TRBV7-3 with TRBJ2-3; no reliable D call. The germline gives CDR1 SGHTA, CDR2 FQGTGA. CDR3 length: 13 amino acids. Trimming left V 4 bases short and J 5 bases short, with 10 bases between. CDR3 DNA sequence: TGTGCCAGCAGCTCCGAGTCGAAAGATACGCAGTATTTT. This codes for CASSSESKDTQYF.